This TCR beta chain was recorded in a study of T cell clonality in common variable immunodeficiency (dated by TCRdb to about 2015). Findings and caveats that apply to the study as a whole: Compared with healthy controls, CVID subjects showed increased TCRbeta clonality (t-test p = 0.018), a feature most characteristic of about a third of subjects. Healthy controls shared more TCRbeta clones with each other than CVID subjects shared among themselves (p < 0.0001). Patient heterogeneity within the CVID cohort put limits on correlating repertoire features with clinical complications. Fewer deletions and N-nucleotide insertions were reportedly observed in CVID TCRbeta sequences, and highly modified clones with 13 or more V deletions were reportedly absent from CVID TCRbeta sequences. Even though DNA input was equal, the average per sample came to roughly 80,000 unique sequences for controls compared with about 30,000 for CVID samples. The authors noted that sequencing repertoires of T cell subpopulations would be needed to clarify what caused the increased clonality in CVID.

As for this clone: No antigen is known for it. The missing CDR3 end, 3 residues past where the read stops, is filled in from the germline J gene.

CDR1 and CDR2 (KGHSH, LQKENI) derive from the germline V gene. V is cut by 0 bases and J by 6 bases, and the space between the germline ends is 8 bases. The CDR3 contains 14 residues, cysteine and phenylalanine counted. The CDR3 was read in part: 33 bases, with the frame set at base 1. For sequencing input, CVID and control samples contributed equivalent amounts of genomic DNA. For every sample, a 60 bp segment covering the rearranged TCRbeta CDR3 region was amplified and then sequenced. The immunoSEQ assay, a bias-corrected multiplex PCR combined with high-throughput sequencing, was used for TCRbeta amplification. The paper's processing steps were these. Every unique nucleotide sequence was considered a clone and was annotated with V, D and J genes, copy number and frequency. Sequences were labeled productive if in frame, and non-productive if out of frame or containing stop codons. As previously described, clonality was calculated on the basis of Shannon's entropy. The predicted amino acid sequences of productive clones were used to derive mean CDR3 Kyte-Doolittle hydropathy. The R hclust function was used to hierarchically cluster scaled V gene usage with Manhattan distance and complete linkage. Sharing of clones by CDR3 amino acid sequence was evaluated through resampling of 12 repertoires per group over 100 rounds. The repertoires were screened for over 60 published EBV-specific TCRbeta sequences and 245 published CMV-specific TCRbeta sequences. A couple of CVID samples yielding fewer than 10,000 sequences were excluded from analysis, leaving some 40 CVID repertoires. TCRdb provides this immuneACCESS table in a form limited to in-frame rearrangements. Some clones are lacking; in checked studies, under half of them reflect an unresolved V gene, and why the rest are absent is not known. Clonal size and the V and J genes are those of that table, whereas D and trimming came from the DNA. This sample is represented by about 34,000 clones, with no singletons among them. The ten largest clones capture about 30% of the sample.

Standard criteria were used to diagnose CVID, namely serum IgG, IgA and/or IgM reduced below the normal range together with specific antibody deficiency. There were 40 to 45 subjects in the CVID group (roughly 29 male and around 15 female), ranging in age from about 9 to 65 years, with a mean age of around 44. Most CVID patients and most healthy controls were of Caucasian heritage. Replacement immunoglobulin therapy had been administered to all CVID subjects for at least one year at the time of study participation. At the time of blood collection, no CVID subject was ill or was being treated with immunomodulatory or immunosuppressive medication. Heparinized peripheral whole blood samples of roughly 5 to 9 ml were obtained from each donor. Genomic DNA from adults with common variable immune deficiency (CVID) and from healthy adult controls was used for sequencing of TCRbeta CDR3 repertoires. To isolate peripheral blood mononuclear cells, diluted blood was subjected to density centrifugation over Hypaque 1077 or Ficoll-Paque. Genomic DNA was obtained from unsorted mononuclear cells using either Qiagen column purification or a centrifugation-based method.

The sample consisted of peripheral blood mononuclear cells. This chain is built from TRBV18 and TRBJ2-2; confidence is insufficient to name the D gene. The sequence was collected from a human donor with common variable immunodeficiency. The sequenced CDR3 bases are TGTGCCAGCTCACCACCGTGGCCCGCCGGGGAG. It specifies CASSPPWPAGE. The whole CDR3 protein reads CASSPPWPAGELFF.